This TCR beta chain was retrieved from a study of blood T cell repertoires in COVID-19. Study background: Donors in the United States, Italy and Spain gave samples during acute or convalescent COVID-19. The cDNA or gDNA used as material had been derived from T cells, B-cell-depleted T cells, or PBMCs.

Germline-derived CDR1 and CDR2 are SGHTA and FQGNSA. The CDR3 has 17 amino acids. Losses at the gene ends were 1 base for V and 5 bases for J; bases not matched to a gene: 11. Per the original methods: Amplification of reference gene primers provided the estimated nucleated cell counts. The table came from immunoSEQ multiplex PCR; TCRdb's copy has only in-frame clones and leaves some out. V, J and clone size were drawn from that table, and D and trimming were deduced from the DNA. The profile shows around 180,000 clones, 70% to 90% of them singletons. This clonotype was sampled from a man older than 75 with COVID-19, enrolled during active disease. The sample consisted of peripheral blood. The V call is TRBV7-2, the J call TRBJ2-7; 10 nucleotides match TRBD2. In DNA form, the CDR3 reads TGTGCCAGCAGCTTAGGGACTAGCGGACCCCTCATCGACGAGCAGTACTTC. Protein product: CASSLGTSGPLIDEQYF. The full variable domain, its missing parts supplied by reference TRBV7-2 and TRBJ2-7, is GAGVSQSPSNKVTEKGKDVELRCDPISGHTALYWYRQSLGQGLEFLIYFQGNSAPDKSGLPSDRFSAERTGGSVSTLTIQRTQQEDSAVYLCASSLGTSGPLIDEQYFGPGTRLTVT.